The sequence of this TCR beta chain was determined in a study of technical replicates of blood from a handful of donors. Only in-frame clones appear in the TCRdb table, and some are missing; sequencing was by immunoSEQ multiplex PCR. The data show just over 95,000 clones, 90% to 96% seen once. Germline V gene data show CDR1 as WNHNN and CDR2 as SYGVQD (reference sequence). The CDR3 covers 13 residues. V lost 3 bases, J lost 6 bases, and 11 bases lay in between. Sequenced: T cells isolated from PBMCs. V gene TRBV10-1 combines with J gene TRBJ1-1; tentative D call: TRBD1 (6 bases). The clonotype was recovered from a human donor in good health. The CDR3 region has the DNA TGCGCCAGCAGTGACCGAGAGGGGGCTGAAGCTTTCTTT. Protein: CASSDREGAEAFF.